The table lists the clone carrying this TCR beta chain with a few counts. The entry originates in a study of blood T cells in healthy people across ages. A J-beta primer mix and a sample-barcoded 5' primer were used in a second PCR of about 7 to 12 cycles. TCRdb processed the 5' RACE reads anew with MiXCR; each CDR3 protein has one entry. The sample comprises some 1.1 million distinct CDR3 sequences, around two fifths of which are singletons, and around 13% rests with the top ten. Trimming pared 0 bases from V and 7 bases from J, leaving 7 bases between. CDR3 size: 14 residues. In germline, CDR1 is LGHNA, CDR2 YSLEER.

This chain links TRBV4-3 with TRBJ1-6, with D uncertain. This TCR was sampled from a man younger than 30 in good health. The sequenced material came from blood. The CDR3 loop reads CASSQDEENSPLHF. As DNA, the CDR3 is TGCGCCAGCAGCCAAGATGAGGAGAATTCACCCCTCCACTTT.